One and the same sample provided the 30 T cell receptor beta chains below, sequenced in a study of cytomegalovirus exposure and HLA in healthy donors. Researchers ran the PCR with 60 Vbeta and 13 Jbeta primers. The protocol was immunoSEQ multiplex PCR, while the TCRdb copy is restricted to in-frame clones and leaves out a portion. Counted here are some 190,000 clones, 75% to 90% occurring once; the ten biggest clones make up around 0.3%. Sample: PBMCs. The receptors originated from a woman between 25 and 40 years old in good health and CMV-seronegative.

The V call is TRBV9, the J call TRBJ2-7, with D perhaps matching TRBD2 (7 bases). The V and J ends lost 0 bases and 6 bases respectively, with 10 bases between them. The V gene's germline CDR1 is SGDLS and CDR2 YYNGEE. This CDR3 is built from 13 residues. In DNA, the CDR3 is TGTGCCAGCAGCGTAGGGGGAGGGGGCGAGCAGTACTTC. It is translated as CASSVGGGGEQYF.

The rearrangement links TRBV2 to TRBJ2-3, with 10 nucleotides matching TRBD2. V trimming: 3 bases; J trimming: 4 bases; junction bases outside the gene matches: 7. This CDR3 spans 16 amino acids. Germline assignment: CDR1 SNHLY and CDR2 FYNNEI. CDR3 DNA: TGTGCCAGCAGTGATGAGCGGGGGGGTGACCCAGATACGCAGTATTTT. Translated, it gives CASSDERGGDPDTQYF.

The rearrangement uses TRBV6-1 and TRBJ2-2; perhaps TRBD2 as D (6 bases). The CDR3 covers 16 residues. Between the trimmed V and J ends, which lost 2 bases and 6 bases, there was a span of 16 bases. Germline V gives CDR1 MNHNS, CDR2 SASEGT. CDR3 DNA sequence: TGTGCCAGCAGTGAACGAGGGCGGGGACGGGCCGGGGAGCTGTTTTTT. It specifies CASSERGRGRAGELFF.

The gene calls are TRBV19 and TRBJ2-3; possibly TRBD2 for D (6 bases). V was cut by 3 bases and J by 0 bases, with 13 bases left in between. Germline CDR1 reads LNHDA; CDR2 reads SQIVND (reference sequence). The CDR3 totals 16 residues. The CDR3 is CASSMVGLASTDTQYF. The CDR3 DNA follows: TGTGCCAGTAGTATGGTCGGGCTAGCGAGCACAGATACGCAGTATTTT.

The V and J genes are TRBV11-2 and TRBJ2-5; 14 nucleotides match TRBD2. The J segment lost 4 bases and the V segment lost 3 bases, leaving 4 bases of the junction unmatched. The CDR3 extends over 16 amino acids. Germline lookup yields CDR1 SGHAT and CDR2 FQNNGV. CDR3 sequence: CASSLGLAGEIETQYF. CDR3 coding DNA: TGTGCCAGCAGCTTGGGACTAGCGGGAGAAATAGAGACCCAGTACTTC.

The chain employs TRBV13 and TRBJ2-3; D possibly corresponds to TRBD1 (5 bases). Germline CDR1 reads PRHDT; CDR2 reads FYEKMQ (reference sequence). The CDR3 sequence is 13 residues long. V shed 3 bases and J shed 5 bases, with 9 bases lying between them. CDR3: CASSFNRRDTQYF. The CDR3 DNA is TGTGCCAGCAGCTTTAACAGGAGAGATACGCAGTATTTT.

V gene TRBV29-1 combines with J gene TRBJ2-5, with 9 bases lining up with TRBD2. CDR3 length: 16 amino acids. Germline V gives CDR1 SQVTM, CDR2 ANQGSEA. V lost 1 base to trimming and J lost 1 base; unmatched junction nucleotides: 7. The CDR3 bases are TGCAGCGTTGAAGTACTAGCGGGTACCTCCCAAGAGACCCAGTACTTC. This gives the protein CSVEVLAGTSQETQYF.

This chain uses TRBV28 with TRBJ1-1; D gene uncertain. The germline CDR1 and CDR2 sequences are MDHEN and SYDVKM. The V end lost 6 bases, the J end lost 7 bases, and 15 bases lay between the germline ends. This CDR3 spans 13 amino acids. CDR3 amino acids: CASSPRRQFEAFF. The CDR3 region has the DNA TGTGCCAGCAGCCCTAGGCGGCAGTTTGAAGCTTTCTTT.

Only one count was recorded for this clone. The chain uses TRBV7-8 and TRBJ2-1; 8 bases agree with TRBD1. CDR3 length: 14 amino acids. Germline V gene sequence: CDR1 SGHVS, CDR2 FQNEAQ. V shed 3 bases, J shed 4 bases, and the junction held 2 bases outside the gene matches. The chain's CDR3 is CASSFGTGYNEQFF. CDR3 DNA sequence: TGTGCCAGCAGCTTCGGGACAGGATACAATGAGCAGTTCTTC.

The chain is built from TRBV5-1 and TRBJ2-1; 11 bases are shared with TRBD2. Germline V CDR1 and CDR2: SGHRS, YFSETQ. J gave up 4 bases and V 2 bases, and 2 bases lay outside the gene matches. The length of the CDR3 is 15 residues. The CDR3 loop reads CASSFSGGAYNEQFF. CDR3 DNA: TGCGCCAGCAGCTTTAGCGGGGGGGCATACAATGAGCAGTTCTTC.

The chain couples TRBV7-8 to TRBJ2-1, with TRBD2 matching 10 bases. Germline lookup yields CDR1 SGHVS and CDR2 FQNEAQ. J gave up 3 bases and V 4 bases, and 3 bases lay outside the gene matches. The CDR3 is made up of 15 amino acids. CDR3 amino acids: CASSSLAGVYNEQFF. DNA of the CDR3: TGTGCCAGCAGCTCGCTAGCGGGAGTCTACAATGAGCAGTTCTTC.

The chain combines TRBV5-4 with TRBJ2-1; 7 bases match TRBD1. Germline CDR1 and CDR2: SGHNT and YYREEE (reference sequence). Losses at the gene ends were 2 bases for V and 3 bases for J; bases not matched to a gene: 11. The CDR3 extends over 17 amino acids. This CDR3 is CASSLGLTGKDYNEQFF. The CDR3 DNA reads TGTGCCAGCAGCTTAGGGCTGACAGGGAAAGACTACAATGAGCAGTTCTTC.

This clone has a single count. V is TRBV27 and J is TRBJ2-5, with D possibly being TRBD2 (5 bases). Trimming took 6 bases from V and 10 from J, leaving 18 bases between them. From germline, CDR1 is MNHEY and CDR2 SMNVEV (reference sequence). The CDR3 consists of 13 residues. The chain's CDR3 is CASRGLGRVDQYF. In DNA form, the CDR3 reads TGTGCCAGCAGAGGCCTTGGGAGAGTCGACCAGTACTTC.

The genes are TRBV6-4 and TRBJ2-7; D is ambiguous. The V end was cut by 6 bases, the J end by 2 bases, with 14 bases between. Germline-derived CDR1 and CDR2 are MRHNA and SNTAGT. The CDR3 has 14 residues. The CDR3 nucleotides read TGTGCCAGCAGCGACCGGTCGTTGGCCTACGAGCAGTACTTC. It yields the protein CASSDRSLAYEQYF.

This rearrangement joins TRBV29-1 to TRBJ2-7, with TRBD2 identical over 10 bases. The germline V gene has CDR1 SQVTM and CDR2 ANQGSEA. V dropped 7 bases and J dropped 3; count of bases not matched to a gene: 6. The CDR3 has 13 residues. The CDR3 DNA reads TGCAGCGCCCGGACTAGCGGAGTCTACGAGCAGTACTTC. This translates into CSARTSGVYEQYF.

The V and J genes are TRBV5-5 and TRBJ2-1; tentative D call: TRBD1 (6 bases). Trimming stripped 4 bases from V and 8 bases from J, with 7 bases between. Germline CDR1 and CDR2: SGHKS and YYEKEE (reference sequence). The CDR3 sequence is 11 residues long. CDR3 region: CASSRTDEQFF. In DNA form, the CDR3 reads TGTGCCAGCAGCCGGACAGATGAGCAGTTCTTC.

This sequence joins TRBV2 and TRBJ2-1, with 12 bases fitting TRBD2. The CDR3 consists of 14 residues. Germline CDR1 reads SNHLY; CDR2 reads FYNNEI. J gave up 11 bases and V 10 bases, and 12 bases lay outside the gene matches. CDR3: CATEGTSGPGKQFF. The CDR3 DNA sequence: TGTGCCACCGAGGGGACTAGCGGGCCTGGCAAGCAGTTCTTC. The full variable domain, rest sourced from reference TRBV2 and TRBJ2-1, is EPEVTQTPSHQVTQMGQEVILRCVPISNHLYFYWYRQILGQKVEFLVSFYNNEISEKSEIFDDQFSVERPDGSNFTLKIRSTKLEDSAMYFCATEGTSGPGKQFFGPGTRLTVL.

The chain uses TRBV11-2 and TRBJ2-2; possible D gene TRBD1, 5 bases. Trimming pared 3 bases from V and 5 bases from J, leaving 16 bases between. Germline CDR1 reads SGHAT; CDR2 reads FQNNGV. This CDR3 comprises 16 residues. The CDR3 nucleotides are TGTGCCAGCAGCTTGGTCCGGGCGCAGGGTACCGGGGAGCTGTTTTTT. This sequence encodes CASSLVRAQGTGELFF.

The chain recombines TRBV27 with TRBJ2-2; D is undetermined. With 8 bases removed from V and 0 bases from J, the gap between germline ends came to 7 bases. The CDR3 length is 13 residues. From germline, CDR1 is MNHEY and CDR2 SMNVEV (reference sequence). CDR3 coding DNA: TGTGCCAGCGGCTCCTCGAACACCGGGGAGCTGTTTTTT. This translates into CASGSSNTGELFF.

The chain recombines TRBV29-1 with TRBJ2-7; tentative D call: TRBD2 (5 bases). Between the trimmed V and J ends, which lost 4 bases and 2 bases, there was a span of 12 bases. The germline V gene encodes CDR1 SQVTM and CDR2 ANQGSEA. The CDR3 spans 13 residues. The CDR3 nucleotides read TGCAGCGTTGTAGCGAGACCTACCTACGAGCAGTACTTC. Its translation is CSVVARPTYEQYF.

This chain uses TRBV7-8 with TRBJ2-1; TRBD2 aligns across 10 bases. CDR3 length: 17 amino acids. Germline V gives CDR1 SGHVS, CDR2 FQNEAQ. V lost 4 bases to trimming and J lost 8 bases; unmatched junction nucleotides: 14. In DNA, the CDR3 is TGTGCCAGCAGCTCCGATGGTTCAGCGGGGGGGCCCCATGAGCAGTTCTTC. Translated, it gives CASSSDGSAGGPHEQFF.

The chain has TRBV19 and TRBJ2-2, with D possibly TRBD2 on 6 matching bases. The CDR3 is 15 residues long. V gave up 8 bases and J gave up 1 base, with 14 bases separating them. CDR1 and CDR2 from the germline V gene are LNHDA and SQIVND (reference sequence). CDR3 sequence: CASSGTRRNTGELFF. The CDR3 DNA sequence: TGTGCCAGTTCGGGGACTCGGAGGAACACCGGGGAGCTGTTTTTT.

This chain joins TRBV7-3 and TRBJ2-1, with D possibly TRBD2 on 5 matching bases. The CDR3 covers 15 residues. Germline V lookup: CDR1 SGHTA, CDR2 FQGTGA. Trimming stripped 5 bases from V and 0 bases from J, with 11 bases between. CDR3 region: CASSESGSSYNEQFF. The DNA of the CDR3 is TGTGCCAGCAGCGAAAGCGGAAGCTCCTACAATGAGCAGTTCTTC.

The sample holds a few counts of this clone. The rearrangement joins TRBV7-8 to TRBJ1-5; D remains unclear. The CDR3 runs to 16 residues. The V gene lost 5 bases and the J gene lost 1 base, with 15 bases spanning the gap. The germline gives CDR1 SGHVS, CDR2 FQNEAQ. DNA of the CDR3: TGTGCCAGCAGCCCCTATACGGGGTTAAGCAATCAGCCCCAGCATTTT. This codes for CASSPYTGLSNQPQHF. The full variable domain, with the rest looked up from reference TRBV7-8 and TRBJ1-5, is GAGVSQSPRYKVAKRGQDVALRCDPISGHVSLFWYQQALGQGPEFLTYFQNEAQLDKSGLPSDRFFAERPEGSVSTLKIQRTQQEDSAVYLCASSPYTGLSNQPQHFGDGTRLSIL.

This chain joins TRBV5-1 and TRBJ2-5, with a possible D match to TRBD2 (5 bases). CDR1 is SGHRS, CDR2 YFSETQ, per germline. This CDR3 spans 15 amino acids. Trimming took off 0 bases at V and 1 base at J, with 10 bases between the two ends. The CDR3 sequence: CASSLAGVGQETQYF. CDR3 DNA: TGCGCCAGCAGCTTGGCCGGGGTAGGCCAAGAGACCCAGTACTTC.

The rearrangement links TRBV10-3 to TRBJ2-3; TRBD2 matches 15 bases. The CDR3 sequence is 16 residues long. V lost 11 bases and J lost 4; bases outside the gene matches: 10. Germline loops: CDR1 ENHRY, CDR2 SYGVKD. Here the CDR3 reads CAGKGTSGGSPDTQYF. CDR3 bases: TGTGCCGGCAAGGGGACTAGCGGGGGGTCTCCAGATACGCAGTATTTT.

As for this clone: The limits of the CDR3 on the DNA are not certain, so only TCRdb's listed CDR3 is given. V gene TRBV29-1 combines with J gene TRBJ2-7; the table's D call, TRBD2, has no DNA check behind it. The germline CDR1 and CDR2 sequences are SQVTM and ANQGSEA. Counting both end residues, the CDR3 totals 11 amino acids. Here the CDR3 reads CSVGLGTSEYF.

The J gene is TRBJ1-1, the V gene TRBV11-3; D remains ambiguous. Per the germline V gene, CDR1 is SGHNT and CDR2 is YENEEA. CDR3 size: 17 residues. V shed 8 bases and J shed 2 bases, with 24 bases lying between them. This CDR3 reads CASPYGRQVPLNTEAFF. CDR3 nucleotide sequence: TGTGCCAGCCCCTACGGGAGGCAGGTCCCTTTAAACACTGAAGCTTTCTTT.

This clone was recorded once. The chain is built from TRBV9 and TRBJ2-3, with TRBD2 identical over 8 bases. Germline CDR1 SGDLS, CDR2 YYNGEE. This CDR3 has 18 amino acids. The trim removed 0 bases at V and 2 bases at J, leaving 11 bases unmatched. The DNA of the CDR3 is TGTGCCAGCAGCGTAGGTAGCGGGGCGGGGGGAACCACAGATACGCAGTATTTT. It specifies CASSVGSGAGGTTDTQYF.

This chain links TRBV19 with TRBJ1-4; tentatively, D is TRBD1 (6 bases). The CDR3 loop spans 14 amino acids. Trimming cost V 9 bases and J 7 bases, with 18 bases left between them. Germline lookup yields CDR1 LNHDA and CDR2 SQIVND (reference sequence). CDR3 DNA sequence: TGTGCCAGCCACAGGGTCGGGCGATTTGAAAAACTGTTTTTT. Translating it yields CASHRVGRFEKLFF.